This T cell receptor (beta chain) was sequenced for a study of blood T cell repertoires in COVID-19. Here immunoSEQ multiplex PCR was the method, and the copy in TCRdb shows in-frame clones only, minus some. The sample gives under 200,000 clones, roughly 86% of which show up once; about 26% is in the top ten. The CDR3 has 15 residues. Germline V gene data show CDR1 as SGDLS and CDR2 as YYNGEE. V was pared by 4 bases and J by 1 base, with 14 bases between. This clone came up once. Sequencing was done on a sample of PBMCs or T cells enriched from blood (not recorded which). The receptor comes from a woman between 35 and 50 years old in a cohort exposed to, infected with or recovered from COVID-19 (not recorded which). The chain uses TRBV9 and TRBJ1-1; possible D gene TRBD1, 5 bases. The CDR3 protein is CASSPQGSPNTEAFF. CDR3 DNA: TGTGCCAGCAGCCCTCAGGGCAGTCCGAACACTGAAGCTTTCTTT.